This entry concerns a single T cell receptor (beta chain). Its specificity is not known. The data were taken from a study of a mutant IDH1 vaccine in newly diagnosed glioma. The wider study: Treated individuals were around 60% male and around 40% female, averaging about 40 years of age. Antecedent treatment encompassed radiotherapy, temozolomide, or their combination; the majority received both.

The CDR3 spans 15 residues. The ends were cut back, 7 bases at V and 4 bases at J, with 17 bases in the middle. Germline CDR1 LNHDA, CDR2 SQIVND (reference sequence). Assay used: immunoSEQ multiplex PCR; TCRdb lists only in-frame clones, some missing. The sample gives 50,000 to 65,000 clones, 70% to 80% of which show up once; 1.5% to 2% is in the top ten. Overall study results and limits: With respect to changes in top peripheral T cell clonotypes, pseudoprogression seemed unrelated.

Regarding time point: baseline, week 1 (first vaccination visit). The sample's treatment: pre-vaccination baseline after standard-of-care therapy. The sequence came from a woman aged 40 to 49 with glioma. V gene TRBV19 combines with J gene TRBJ1-3; D might be TRBD1 (5 bases). Source: PBMCs, taken from a glioma patient treated with radiotherapy, temozolomide or both. Here the CDR3 DNA reads TGTGCCAGTACCTACACCGGGACCACCGGAAACACCATATATTTT. It codes for CASTYTGTTGNTIYF.